The TCR beta chain under discussion was sequenced for a study of T cell responses to AZD1222 COVID-19 vaccine. Study results and limitations: Within unmutated variant regions lay the reported targets of nearly half of spike-specific TCRs. Repertoire sampling occurred only after the peak T cell response. After two AZD1222 doses, spike-specific TCR breadth and depth rose versus day 0.

The repertoire was sequenced with immunoSEQ multiplex PCR; TCRdb's copy has only in-frame clones and lacks some. The table has roughly 120,000 clones, more than 70% seen once. A remark on this clone: Antigen unknown.

V dropped 1 base and J dropped 4 bases, with 8 bases sitting between them. This CDR3 contains 14 residues. From germline, CDR1 is SEHNR and CDR2 FQNEAQ (reference sequence). The V and J genes are TRBV7-9 and TRBJ2-1; maybe TRBD1 (5 bases). The sequence was collected from an adult in good health. Specimen: peripheral blood, collected on day 0 of AZD1222 vaccination. The CDR3 is CASSLEQAYNEQFF. The CDR3 DNA reads TGTGCCAGCAGCTTAGAACAGGCATACAATGAGCAGTTCTTC. The whole variable domain, filled in from reference TRBV7-9 and TRBJ2-1, reads DTGVSQNPRHKITKRGQNVTFRCDPISEHNRLYWYRQTLGQGPEFLTYFQNEAQLEKSRLLSDRFSAERPKGSFSTLEIQRTEQGDSAMYLCASSLEQAYNEQFFGPGTRLTVL.